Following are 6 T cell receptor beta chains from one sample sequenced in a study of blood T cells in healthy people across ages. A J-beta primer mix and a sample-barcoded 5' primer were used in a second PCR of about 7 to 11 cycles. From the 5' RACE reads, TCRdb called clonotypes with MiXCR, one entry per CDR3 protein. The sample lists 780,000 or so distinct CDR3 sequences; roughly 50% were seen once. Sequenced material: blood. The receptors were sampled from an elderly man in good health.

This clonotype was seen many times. Here the CDR3 reads CASSFGGETQYF. CDR3 nucleotide sequence: TGTGCCAGCAGTTTCGGGGGAGAGACCCAGTACTTC. The chain joins TRBV12-3 or TRBV12-4 to TRBJ2-5, with D maybe TRBD2 (6 bases). V lost 3 bases, J lost 4 bases, and 6 bases lay in between. The CDR3 loop spans 12 amino acids.

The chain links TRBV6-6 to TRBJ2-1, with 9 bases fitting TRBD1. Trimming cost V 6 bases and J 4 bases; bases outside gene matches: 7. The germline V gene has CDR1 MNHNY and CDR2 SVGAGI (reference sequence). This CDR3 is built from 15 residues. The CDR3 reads CASSMPGQGYNEQFF. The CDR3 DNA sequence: TGTGCCAGCAGCATGCCGGGACAGGGTTACAATGAGCAGTTCTTC.

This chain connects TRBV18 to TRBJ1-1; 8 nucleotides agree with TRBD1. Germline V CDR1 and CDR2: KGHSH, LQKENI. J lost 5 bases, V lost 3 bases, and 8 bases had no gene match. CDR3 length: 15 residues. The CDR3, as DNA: TGTGCCAGCTCACCGAACGGACAGGGAGGGACTGAAGCTTTCTTT. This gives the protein CASSPNGQGGTEAFF.

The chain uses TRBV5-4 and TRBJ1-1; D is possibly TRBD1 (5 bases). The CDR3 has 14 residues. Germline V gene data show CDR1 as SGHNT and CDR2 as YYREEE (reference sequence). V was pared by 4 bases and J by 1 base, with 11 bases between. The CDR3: CASSPADRNTEAFF. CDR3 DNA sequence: TGTGCCAGCAGCCCTGCCGACAGGAACACTGAAGCTTTCTTT.

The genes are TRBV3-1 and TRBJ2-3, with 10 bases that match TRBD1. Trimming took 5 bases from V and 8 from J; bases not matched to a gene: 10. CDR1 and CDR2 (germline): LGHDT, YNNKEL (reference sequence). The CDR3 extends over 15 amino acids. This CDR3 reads CASSNRQGAGGTQYF. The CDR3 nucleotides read TGTGCCAGCAGCAACAGACAGGGGGCGGGCGGTACGCAGTATTTT.

CDR3 loop: CASSLVQGDYTEAFF. As DNA, the CDR3 is TGTGCCAGCAGCCTAGTACAGGGGGATTACACTGAAGCTTTCTTT. The chain joins TRBV9 to TRBJ1-1; 8 bases agree with TRBD1. This CDR3 is 15 amino acids long. V was pared by 4 bases and J by 3 bases, with 8 bases of the junction left unmatched. Germline values: CDR1 SGDLS, CDR2 YYNGEE.